The source of this T cell receptor beta chain is a study of identifying expanded T cells in peripheral blood. Whole-study results and caveats: Over approximately two and four weeks, about 15 and 19 clones changed, versus approximately 1.2 between replicates. Roughly two-week clone count variance significantly increased as total template count grew.

CDR1 is LGHNT and CDR2 is FRNRAP in the germline V gene. V dropped 1 base and J dropped 7 bases, with 23 bases sitting between them. The CDR3 has 18 residues. In the case of this clone: What it binds is unknown.

Healthy donors had no documented immune events, such as infections, while sampled. Assay used: immunoSEQ multiplex PCR; TCRdb lists only in-frame clones, some missing. The profile shows around 100,000 clones, 75% to 90% of them singletons. This TCR was sampled from a person aged 18 to 70 in good health. The chain carries TRBV12-5 and TRBJ2-1, with D possibly being TRBD2 (5 bases). Sequencing input: blood. The CDR3 bases are TGTGCTAGTGGTTTGGCTGTCCTCTCGGGAAACGGGGTGAATGAGCAGTTCTTC. It yields the protein CASGLAVLSGNGVNEQFF.